This TCR beta chain originates from a study of monozygotic twins with inflammatory bowel disease. Study results and limitations: Concordant and discordant twins showed no difference in repertoire similarity, possibly from limited power. Among the T cells, different subtypes could not be distinguished.

Germline V gene data show CDR1 as KGHDR and CDR2 as SFDVKD. The length of the CDR3 is 12 residues. Eight separate reactions per sample served to make cDNA. Each UMI, carrying a 6-nucleotide sample barcode, came from template switching. TCRdb re-called the 5' RACE reads and gives one entry per CDR3 protein, without DNA. The sample's table shows more than 350,000 distinct CDR3 sequences. A remark on this clonotype: Antigen unknown.

The receptor was derived from a human donor with ulcerative colitis or Crohn's disease, or a healthy co-twin of an affected twin (not recorded which). Sequencing was performed on blood. This chain connects TRBV24-1 to TRBJ2-3. CDR3 protein: CATSRMQDTQYF.